These 28 T cell receptor beta chains were all obtained from the same sample, sequenced in a study of T cell changes during pregnancy in multiple sclerosis (dated by TCRdb to the late 2010s). To prepare the library, the immunoSEQ multiplex PCR assay was applied. Imported from immuneACCESS, the table was reduced by TCRdb to in-frame sequences with V and J called. These copies leave out some clones; in studies compared against another copy, an unresolved V gene accounts for under half, and the cause of the remainder is not known. The sample contains around 64,000 clones, approximately 91% of them found a single time. The ten largest account for just under 0.3% of the sample. This specimen consisted of CD4+ T cells from peripheral blood mononuclear cells, obtained after pregnancy. The receptors derive from a female donor with multiple sclerosis, enrolled in a pregnancy study.

J is TRBJ1-4 and V is TRBV27; D uncertain. V was clipped by 2 bases and J by 7 bases, with 11 bases between them. From germline, CDR1 is MNHEY and CDR2 SMNVEV (reference sequence). This CDR3 has 14 residues. The CDR3 loop is CASSLRAEGEKLFF. Written as DNA, the CDR3 is TGTGCCAGCAGTTTACGGGCAGAGGGTGAAAAACTGTTTTTT.

The V call is TRBV6-5, the J call TRBJ1-1; D is perhaps TRBD1 (6 bases). Germline CDR1 reads MNHEY; CDR2 reads SVGAGI. Between the trimmed V and J ends, which lost 5 bases and 3 bases, there was a span of 13 bases. The CDR3 contains 14 residues. CDR3 sequence (DNA): TGTGCCAGCAGTGCTTCACAGGGATACACTGAAGCTTTCTTT. It is translated as CASSASQGYTEAFF.

This clone was found once. This chain uses TRBV5-4 with TRBJ1-2, with TRBD1 as a possible D gene (6 bases). The CDR3 consists of 16 residues. CDR1 is SGHNT and CDR2 is YYREEE in the germline V gene (reference sequence). Trimming took off 0 bases at V and 6 bases at J, with 18 bases between the two ends. The chain's CDR3 is CASSLDLSTGNHGYTF. The CDR3 DNA reads as TGTGCCAGCAGCTTGGACCTATCCACAGGGAATCATGGCTACACCTTC.

The gene calls are TRBV12-5 and TRBJ2-2, with 11 bases matching TRBD1. Per the germline V gene, CDR1 is LGHNT and CDR2 is FRNRAP. The CDR3 is made up of 15 amino acids. V shed 5 bases, J shed 4 bases, and the junction held 3 bases outside the gene matches. The CDR3 loop reads CASGPGTGGTGELFF. The CDR3 nucleotides read TGTGCTAGTGGTCCCGGGACAGGGGGCACCGGGGAGCTGTTTTTT.

This chain's CDR3 is CASSSGDRVRDTQYF. The CDR3 bases are TGTGCCAGCAGCTCCGGGGACAGGGTGAGAGATACGCAGTATTTT. The chain uses TRBV11-2 and TRBJ2-3; 9 bases map to TRBD1. From germline, CDR1 is SGHAT and CDR2 FQNNGV. V shed 4 bases, J shed 5 bases, and the junction held 7 bases outside the gene matches. The CDR3 contains 15 residues. Looking up the rest from reference TRBV11-2 and TRBJ2-3 gives the full variable domain: EAGVAQSPRYKIIEKRQSVAFWCNPISGHATLYWYQQILGQGPKLLIQFQNNGVVDDSQLPKDRFSAERLKGVDSTLKIQPAKLEDSAVYLCASSSGDRVRDTQYFGPGTRLTVL.

The V call is TRBV5-8, the J call TRBJ2-7, with D maybe TRBD2 (5 bases). CDR3 length equals 13 residues. Looked up from germline, CDR1 is SGHTS and CDR2 is YDEGEE. Trimming took off 3 bases at V and 3 bases at J, with 10 bases between the two ends. The CDR3 DNA reads as TGTGCCAGCAGCTCCCTAGCTTTCTACGAGCAGTACTTC. This encodes CASSSLAFYEQYF.

V usage is TRBV19 and J usage is TRBJ2-7, with D possibly matching TRBD1 (6 bases). This CDR3 spans 12 amino acids. CDR1 LNHDA and CDR2 SQIVND come from the germline V gene (reference sequence). V gave up 3 bases and J gave up 6 bases, with 9 bases separating them. CDR3 sequence: CASSIPRGEQYF. DNA for the CDR3: TGTGCCAGTAGTATCCCCAGGGGCGAGCAGTACTTC.

CDR3 DNA sequence: TGCGCCAGCAGCCTAGGGACTAGCGGGGTCTCCTCCTACAATGAGCAGTTCTTC. This gives the protein CASSLGTSGVSSYNEQFF. The genes are TRBV10-2 and TRBJ2-1, with TRBD2 matching over 13 bases. The V and J ends lost 6 bases and 0 bases, in that order; junction bases with no gene match: 8. Looked up from germline, CDR1 is WSHSY and CDR2 is SAAADI. This CDR3 contains 18 residues.

The V call is TRBV5-4, the J call TRBJ2-5; 7 bases are shared with TRBD1. Germline V gene lookup returns CDR1 SGHNT and CDR2 YYREEE (reference sequence). The CDR3 runs 15 residues. Trimming cost V 5 bases and J 2 bases; bases outside gene matches: 9. This CDR3 reads CASREGQRTQETQYF. The CDR3 bases are TGTGCCAGCAGAGAGGGACAGCGAACGCAAGAGACCCAGTACTTC.

The chain is built from TRBV6-5 and TRBJ2-5; TRBD2 aligns across 7 bases. The DNA end is more similar to TRBJ2-7, so the J call may be wrong. This CDR3 region has 13 residues. CDR1 MNHEY and CDR2 SVGAGI come from the germline V gene. For the CDR3, the DNA is TGTGCCAGCAGTCCCGGGGGGTTCTACGAGCAGTACTTC. It codes for CASSPGGFYEQYF.

The J gene is TRBJ2-1, the V gene TRBV18; D call uncertain. Germline V gene lookup returns CDR1 KGHSH and CDR2 LQKENI. The V end was cut by 5 bases, the J end by 7 bases, with 9 bases between. The CDR3 loop spans 12 amino acids. CDR3 sequence reads: CASSSPGNEQFF. The DNA for the CDR3 is TGTGCCAGCTCAAGTCCCGGGAATGAGCAGTTCTTC.

The chain carries TRBV5-1 and TRBJ1-1, with TRBD1 as a possible D gene (5 bases). The germline V gene has CDR1 SGHRS and CDR2 YFSETQ. The CDR3 consists of 14 residues. The V end lost 0 bases, the J end lost 4 bases, and 10 bases lay between the germline ends. DNA of the CDR3: TGCGCCAGCAGCTTGGATCAGGGCCCCACTGAAGCTTTCTTT. The encoded protein is CASSLDQGPTEAFF.

The chain recombines TRBV10-3 with TRBJ1-5; 7 bases align to TRBD1. The germline gives CDR1 ENHRY, CDR2 SYGVKD. The junction had 7 bases not matched to a gene; V was cut back by 4 bases and J by 4 bases. CDR3 length equals 15 residues. CDR3 in amino acids: CAISAGGGSNQPQHF. CDR3 bases: TGTGCCATCAGTGCTGGAGGGGGCAGTAATCAGCCCCAGCATTTT.

V is TRBV9 and J is TRBJ2-5; TRBD1 matches 7 bases. CDR1 SGDLS and CDR2 YYNGEE come from the germline V gene. V lost 4 bases and J lost 5; bases outside the gene matches: 14. This CDR3 region has 16 residues. CDR3 amino acids: CASSTHPTGTGETQYF. In DNA form, the CDR3 reads TGTGCCAGCAGCACGCACCCGACAGGGACGGGGGAGACCCAGTACTTC.

The gene calls are TRBV2 and TRBJ1-3; D is uncertain. The CDR3 has 14 amino acids. The V and J ends lost 8 bases and 0 bases respectively, with 11 bases between them. Germline-derived CDR1 and CDR2 are SNHLY and FYNNEI. Here the CDR3 reads CASSTPFSGNTIYF. The CDR3 bases are TGTGCCAGCTCTACCCCCTTCTCTGGAAACACCATATATTTT.

The V and J genes are TRBV6-1 and TRBJ1-4, with TRBD1 matching 7 bases. With V trimmed by 6 bases and J by 7 bases, 8 bases remained unmatched. Per the germline V gene, CDR1 is MNHNS and CDR2 is SASEGT. The CDR3 covers 14 residues. CDR3 coding DNA: TGTGCCAGCAGGAGGGGGCACGAGGGTGAAAAACTGTTTTTT. Residues: CASRRGHEGEKLFF.

This chain connects TRBV5-1 to TRBJ2-5; 8 bases are shared with TRBD1. Germline-derived CDR1 and CDR2 are SGHRS and YFSETQ. The CDR3 runs 13 residues. V trimming: 4 bases; J trimming: 5 bases; junction bases outside the gene matches: 4. The DNA for the CDR3 is TGCGCCAGCAGCGCAGGGGGCGGCGAGACCCAGTACTTC. Residues: CASSAGGGETQYF.

The rearrangement links TRBV2 to TRBJ1-3, with 10 nucleotides matching TRBD1. CDR1 and CDR2 (germline): SNHLY, FYNNEI. Unmatched junction bases numbered 6, after V lost 1 base and J lost 0 bases. The CDR3 has 18 residues. DNA for the CDR3: TGTGCCAGCAGTGAAGTCGGGACAGGGGACTTCTCTGGAAACACCATATATTTT. Its translation: CASSEVGTGDFSGNTIYF. Variable domain in full (rest from reference TRBV2 and TRBJ1-3): EPEVTQTPSHQVTQMGQEVILRCVPISNHLYFYWYRQILGQKVEFLVSFYNNEISEKSEIFDDQFSVERPDGSNFTLKIRSTKLEDSAMYFCASSEVGTGDFSGNTIYFGEGSWLTVV.

This clone was detected only once. The gene calls are TRBV19 and TRBJ2-7; a possible D gene is TRBD2 (5 bases). The CDR3 covers 14 residues. V was cut by 0 bases and J by 2 bases, with 8 bases left in between. The germline gives CDR1 LNHDA, CDR2 SQIVND (reference sequence). CDR3 amino acids: CASSIDREAYEQYF. CDR3 nucleotides: TGTGCCAGTAGTATAGACCGGGAAGCCTACGAGCAGTACTTC.

This clone was seen only once. The junction does not match germline at one end; this may be a read error. The CDR3 spells CASSVRVGQLF. DNA for the CDR3: TGTGCCAGCAGCGTGCGGGTGGGCCAGCTCTTC. V gene TRBV7-2 combines with J gene TRBJ2-1, with D possibly TRBD2 on 5 matching bases. The CDR3 loop spans 11 amino acids. Germline-derived CDR1 and CDR2 are SGHTA and FQGNSA.

Of note for this clone: The same CDR3 arises from other DNA sequences in this sample as well. The rearrangement joins TRBV5-1 to TRBJ2-7; 9 nucleotides align to TRBD1. CDR3 length: 15 residues. V trimming: 2 bases; J trimming: 3 bases; junction bases outside the gene matches: 6. Germline CDR1 SGHRS, CDR2 YFSETQ. CDR3 region: CASSFGGTGYYEQYF. CDR3 nucleotides: TGCGCCAGCAGCTTCGGGGGGACAGGGTACTACGAGCAGTACTTC.

V usage is TRBV5-4 and J usage is TRBJ1-4; D gene ambiguous. V shed 4 bases and J shed 3 bases, with 19 bases lying between them. This CDR3 spans 17 amino acids. Germline V lookup: CDR1 SGHNT, CDR2 YYREEE (reference sequence). CDR3 loop: CASSPGNSGSANEKLFF. The CDR3 DNA sequence: TGTGCCAGCAGCCCGGGGAACAGCGGATCGGCTAATGAAAAACTGTTTTTT.

The rearrangement joins TRBV6-5 to TRBJ2-7, with TRBD2 matching 9 bases. J lost 2 bases, V lost 6 bases, and 8 bases had no gene match. The CDR3 is 15 amino acids. Germline V lookup: CDR1 MNHEY, CDR2 SVGAGI. CDR3 in amino acids: CASRSTSGSPYEQYF. The CDR3 DNA is TGTGCCAGCAGGTCGACTAGCGGATCTCCCTACGAGCAGTACTTC.

This sequence joins TRBV11-2 and TRBJ2-1; 7 bases agree with TRBD2. CDR3 length: 13 residues. Germline CDR1 reads SGHAT; CDR2 reads FQNNGV. The V and J ends lost 3 bases and 13 bases, in that order; junction bases with no gene match: 9. The CDR3 coding sequence is TGTGCCAGCAGCTTGCCCCGGGGGAGGGCCCAGTTCTTC. This codes for CASSLPRGRAQFF.

This chain joins TRBV6-1 and TRBJ1-1; 9 bases are shared with TRBD1. The CDR3 is made up of 15 amino acids. The germline CDR1 and CDR2 sequences are MNHNS and SASEGT. V was pared by 6 bases and J by 3 bases, with 8 bases of the junction left unmatched. The CDR3 sequence: CASRNRGQRDTEAFF. DNA for the CDR3: TGTGCCAGCAGGAACAGGGGGCAGAGGGACACTGAAGCTTTCTTT.

The chain has TRBV27 and TRBJ2-3; 11 bases are shared with TRBD2. The trim removed 6 bases at V and 6 bases at J, leaving 8 bases unmatched. This CDR3 region has 15 residues. Germline V gives CDR1 MNHEY, CDR2 SMNVEV (reference sequence). In DNA form, the CDR3 reads TGTGCCAGCAGCGAGGGACTAGCGGCCCGGGATACGCAGTATTTT. Translated, it gives CASSEGLAARDTQYF.

This chain uses TRBV7-9 with TRBJ1-1; D is ambiguous. From germline, CDR1 is SEHNR and CDR2 FQNEAQ (reference sequence). The CDR3 covers 14 residues. V gave up 2 bases and J gave up 0 bases, with 7 bases separating them. Here the CDR3 reads CASSLRGMNTEAFF. CDR3 coding DNA: TGTGCCAGCAGCTTACGAGGGATGAACACTGAAGCTTTCTTT. Combining the CDR3 with reference TRBV7-9 and TRBJ1-1 gives the whole variable domain DTGVSQNPRHKITKRGQNVTFRCDPISEHNRLYWYRQTLGQGPEFLTYFQNEAQLEKSRLLSDRFSAERPKGSFSTLEIQRTEQGDSAMYLCASSLRGMNTEAFFGQGTRLTVV.

A few counts support this clone. The chain couples TRBV28 to TRBJ1-1; no firm D call. Trimming cost V 8 bases and J 11 bases, with 18 bases left between them. CDR1 is MDHEN and CDR2 is SYDVKM in the germline V gene. The CDR3 is 12 residues long. For the CDR3, the DNA is TGTGCCAGCTCCTACGGAGGGTTGTTCGCTTTCTTT. It yields the protein CASSYGGLFAFF.